One T cell receptor (beta chain) is described in this entry. Its target is not known. The data derive from a study of memory CD4+ T cells and cytomegalovirus serostatus. Study overall: Donors were healthy Belgian adults, fewer than ten CMV seropositive and around 23 seronegative. Findings of the study overall: Median bootstrapped AUC for CMV status was about 0.94 originally, about 0.9 US-trained. Each of approximately 73 CMV-associated TCRbeta sequences occurred in one to five individuals.

The CDR3 contains 16 residues. Germline lookup yields CDR1 LNHDA and CDR2 SQIVND (reference sequence). The V end lost 4 bases, the J end lost 4 bases, and 19 bases lay between the germline ends. Single viable CD3+CD4+CD8-CD45RO+ cells were sorted as the memory CD4+ T cells. Total CD4+ T cells were enriched by CD4 positive selection. The repertoire was sequenced with immunoSEQ multiplex PCR; TCRdb's copy has only in-frame clones and lacks some. This table has about 39,000 clones, 78% appearing once. Material: memory CD4+ T cells from blood. This clonotype was sampled from an adult in good health and CMV-seronegative. This chain connects TRBV19 to TRBJ1-2; D might be TRBD1 (5 bases). CDR3 amino acids: CASSTPLRGASYGYTF. Here the CDR3 DNA reads TGTGCCAGTAGTACACCGCTGAGGGGCGCGTCCTATGGCTACACCTTC.